What follows are 32 T cell receptor beta chains derived from one specimen sequenced in a study of early T cells in non-severe SARS-CoV-2 infection. TCRdb reprocessed the 5' RACE reads with MiXCR, giving one entry per CDR3 protein. The data contain about 73,000 distinct CDR3 sequences, roughly 13% of them singletons. The sequenced sample consisted of whole blood. All receptors derive from an adult who was a healthcare worker with PCR-confirmed SARS-CoV-2 infection or an uninfected control (not recorded which).

This clonotype turned up a few times. The rearrangement joins TRBV25-1 to TRBJ1-2, with 9 bases identical to TRBD1. This CDR3 has 14 residues. V lost 3 bases and J lost 8; bases outside the gene matches: 7. Germline CDR1 is MGHDK and CDR2 is SYGVNS. Here the CDR3 DNA reads TGTGCCAGCAGTGATAACAGGGGGCGGAGAGGCTACACCTTC. Protein product: CASSDNRGRRGYTF.

The DNA for the CDR3 is TGTGCCAGCAGTGTAGGACAGGAGGGGGATACGCAGTATTTT. The encoded protein is CASSVGQEGDTQYF. This chain uses TRBV28 with TRBJ2-3, with D possibly being TRBD1 (7 bases). CDR3 length: 14 amino acids. Germline values: CDR1 MDHEN, CDR2 SYDVKM. V was clipped by 5 bases and J by 6 bases, with 15 bases between them. The full variable domain, with the rest looked up from reference TRBV28 and TRBJ2-3, is DVKVTQSSRYLVKRTGEKVFLECVQDMDHENMFWYRQDPGLGLRLIYFSYDVKMKEKGDIPEGYSVSREKKERFSLILESASTNQTSMYLCASSVGQEGDTQYFGPGTRLTVL.

The rearrangement joins TRBV11-2 to TRBJ2-3; 8 bases are shared with TRBD2. This CDR3 has 17 amino acids. With V trimmed by 1 base and J by 4 bases, 10 bases remained unmatched. CDR1 is SGHAT and CDR2 is FQNNGV in the germline V gene. CDR3 residues: CASSLGVGGGGSDTQYF. The CDR3 nucleotides are TGTGCCAGCAGCTTAGGAGTTGGCGGCGGGGGGTCAGATACGCAGTATTTT.

This sequence joins TRBV6-4 and TRBJ1-3; D is perhaps TRBD1 (5 bases). The CDR3 consists of 14 residues. Germline CDR1 is MRHNA and CDR2 is SNTAGT. Trimming stripped 7 bases from V and 4 bases from J, with 14 bases between. CDR3 sequence reads: CASKPTVRGNTIYF. The CDR3 nucleotides read TGTGCCAGCAAGCCGACAGTGCGGGGAAACACCATATATTTT.

V and J are TRBV4-1 and TRBJ2-1, with a tentative D call TRBD1 (6 bases). Germline CDR1 and CDR2: MGHRA and YSYEKL. Trimming shortened V by 1 base and J by 9 bases, and 13 bases separated the two germline ends. The CDR3 is 14 amino acids. CDR3 DNA sequence: TGCGCCAGCAGCCAAGCGCCGGGACATTCTGAGCAGTTCTTC. It codes for CASSQAPGHSEQFF.

The sample holds a few counts of this clonotype. The gene calls are TRBV11-1 and TRBJ2-2, with a tentative D call TRBD1 (5 bases). From germline, CDR1 is SGHAT and CDR2 FQDESV (reference sequence). The V and J ends lost 6 bases and 3 bases respectively, with 17 bases between them. The CDR3 covers 16 residues. CDR3: CASRPQVTADTGELFF. The CDR3 DNA follows: TGTGCCAGCAGACCTCAAGTGACAGCCGACACCGGGGAGCTGTTTTTT.

The chain carries TRBV5-1 and TRBJ1-3, with 9 bases fitting TRBD1. The junction had 5 bases not matched to a gene; V was cut back by 4 bases and J by 6 bases. The CDR3 spans 14 residues. Germline values: CDR1 SGHRS, CDR2 YFSETQ. CDR3 amino acids: CASSPGTGLNTIYF. In DNA, the CDR3 is TGCGCCAGCAGCCCCGGGACAGGGCTAAACACCATATATTTT.

This clonotype was observed many times. This sequence joins TRBV7-3 and TRBJ1-1, with TRBD1 identical over 8 bases. The CDR3 has 16 residues. J gave up 4 bases and V 5 bases, and 12 bases lay outside the gene matches. Germline CDR1 reads SGHTA; CDR2 reads FQGTGA. CDR3 sequence (DNA): TGTGCCAGCAGCCCGACTCGGACCAGGGGGCGCACTGAAGCTTTCTTT. Encoded protein: CASSPTRTRGRTEAFF.

This clonotype was picked up a small number of times. The chain employs TRBV28 and TRBJ1-4; 8 nucleotides align to TRBD1. V trimming: 8 bases; J trimming: 4 bases; junction bases outside the gene matches: 12. In germline, CDR1 is MDHEN, CDR2 SYDVKM. The CDR3 is 16 residues long. The CDR3 loop is CASVGQGAFGNEKLFF. The CDR3 DNA follows: TGTGCCAGCGTTGGGCAGGGGGCGTTCGGTAATGAAAAACTGTTTTTT.

V is TRBV28 and J is TRBJ2-7; D not certain. Germline CDR1 is MDHEN and CDR2 is SYDVKM. V dropped 3 bases and J dropped 4 bases, with 7 bases sitting between them. The CDR3 consists of 12 residues. In nucleotides, the CDR3 is TGTGCCAGCAGTTTCGGAAGGTACGAGCAGTACTTC. It translates to CASSFGRYEQYF.

V gene TRBV12-3 or TRBV12-4 combines with J gene TRBJ2-2, with unresolved D. V shed 2 bases and J shed 4 bases, with 8 bases lying between them. CDR3 length equals 14 residues. DNA of the CDR3: TGTGCCAGCAGTTTATCCGGATCCACCGGGGAGCTGTTTTTT. Its translation is CASSLSGSTGELFF.

The chain recombines TRBV29-1 with TRBJ1-2, with D hard to call. V was trimmed by 2 bases and J by 5 bases, leaving 15 bases between them. This CDR3 region has 14 residues. The germline V gene encodes CDR1 SQVTM and CDR2 ANQGSEA. The CDR3 coding sequence is TGCAGCGTTGAATCCCCGGGGTCCCCTTATGGCTACACCTTC. This gives the protein CSVESPGSPYGYTF.

This clonotype came up a few times. The J gene is TRBJ1-1, the V gene TRBV20-1; D ambiguous. Deletions cut 6 bases from V and 1 base from J, with 12 bases between. The CDR3 has 13 amino acids. Germline-derived CDR1 and CDR2 are DFQATT and SNEGSKA (reference sequence). CDR3 sequence reads: CSALTPKNTEAFF. The CDR3, as DNA: TGCAGTGCGCTGACACCAAAGAACACTGAAGCTTTCTTT.

About this clonotype itself: Since no conserved phenylalanine or tryptophan closes the CDR3, a read error is the likely cause. This rearrangement joins TRBV2 to TRBJ2-7; 8 bases are a match to TRBD1. Trimming removed 5 bases from V and 0 bases from J; junction bases left unmatched: 6. CDR1 and CDR2 (germline): SNHLY, FYNNEI. There are 15 residues in the CDR3. DNA of the CDR3: TGTGCCAGCAGTAGGGACAGGAGGAACTCCTACGAGCAGTACCTC. This codes for CASSRDRRNSYEQYL.

This chain uses TRBV19 with TRBJ2-7; D not resolved. Trimming pared 3 bases from V and 0 bases from J, leaving 9 bases between. The CDR3 extends over 14 amino acids. The V gene's germline CDR1 is LNHDA and CDR2 SQIVND (reference sequence). CDR3 residues: CASSIGRSSYEQYF. As DNA, the CDR3 is TGTGCCAGTAGTATCGGACGGAGCTCCTACGAGCAGTACTTC.

This sequence joins TRBV29-1 and TRBJ1-1, with D hard to call. CDR3 length equals 13 residues. Germline lookup yields CDR1 SQVTM and CDR2 ANQGSEA. V gave up 4 bases and J gave up 1 base, with 10 bases separating them. CDR3 bases: TGCAGCGTTGGTCCGCTGGGGAACACTGAAGCTTTCTTT. This codes for CSVGPLGNTEAFF.

There are a few counts of this clonotype. This chain links TRBV12-3 or TRBV12-4 with TRBJ2-1; 10 bases line up with TRBD2. The CDR3 is made up of 15 amino acids. Germline trimming cut 3 bases from V and 8 bases from J; bases unmatched to any gene: 7. The CDR3 sequence is CASSFTGTSAHEQFF. The CDR3 DNA is TGTGCCAGCAGTTTTACCGGGACTAGCGCACATGAGCAGTTCTTC.

This clonotype was seen many times. The chain recombines TRBV20-1 with TRBJ2-3, with 9 bases identical to TRBD2. CDR3 length: 15 amino acids. CDR1 and CDR2 (germline): DFQATT, SNEGSKA (reference sequence). J was trimmed by 8 bases and V by 6 bases; bases with no gene match: 15. This CDR3 reads CSATVGAGGPVTQYF. In DNA form, the CDR3 reads TGCAGTGCCACCGTAGGGGCGGGGGGGCCGGTTACGCAGTATTTT.

The chain combines TRBV13 with TRBJ2-6, with D perhaps given as TRBD1 or TRBD2 (5 bases each). Trimming left V 3 bases short and J 4 bases short, with 10 bases between. The CDR3 has 15 amino acids. Germline V lookup: CDR1 PRHDT, CDR2 FYEKMQ (reference sequence). The CDR3 is CASSLGVSGANVLTF. The DNA of the CDR3 is TGTGCCAGCAGCTTGGGGGTCTCCGGGGCCAACGTCCTGACTTTC.

This chain joins TRBV28 and TRBJ2-7, with D perhaps TRBD2 (5 bases). This CDR3 has 15 residues. Germline V gene data show CDR1 as MDHEN and CDR2 as SYDVKM. V lost 6 bases, J lost 0 bases, and 15 bases lay in between. This CDR3 is CASSQLRLSSYEQYF. DNA of the CDR3: TGTGCCAGCAGCCAGCTCCGACTAAGCTCCTACGAGCAGTACTTC.

The chain links TRBV20-1 to TRBJ1-2; D unclear. Trimming shortened V by 1 base and J by 3 bases, and 9 bases separated the two germline ends. CDR3 length equals 13 residues. Germline assignment: CDR1 DFQATT and CDR2 SNEGSKA (reference sequence). The CDR3 DNA is TGCAGTGCTAGAGGGGGATTTGACTATGGCTACACCTTC. Translated: CSARGGFDYGYTF.

There are many counts of this clonotype. The rearrangement joins TRBV5-1 to TRBJ1-2, with TRBD1 identical over 8 bases. The CDR3 spans 15 residues. The germline V gene has CDR1 SGHRS and CDR2 YFSETQ. After removal of 6 bases from V and 4 bases from J, the junction contained 11 bases not matched to a gene. The CDR3, as DNA: TGCGCCAGCACCTCCCAACTGACAGGGGCCTATGGCTACACCTTC. Its protein product is CASTSQLTGAYGYTF.

The chain employs TRBV6-5 and TRBJ2-2; TRBD1 or TRBD2 may be the D gene (6 bases each). The CDR3 spans 14 residues. Germline lookup yields CDR1 MNHEY and CDR2 SVGAGI. V lost 6 bases to trimming and J lost 5 bases, with 13 bases between them. The CDR3 DNA reads TGTGCCAGCAGGTCAAGGGGGGCTACCGGGGAGCTGTTTTTT. Protein sequence: CASRSRGATGELFF.

The chain uses TRBV27 and TRBJ2-7; D ambiguous. The CDR3 is 10 amino acids. The ends were cut back, 3 bases at V and 5 bases at J, with 2 bases in the middle. Germline lookup yields CDR1 MNHEY and CDR2 SMNVEV (reference sequence). The DNA for the CDR3 is TGTGCCAGCAGTTTGGACGAGCAGTACTTC. It encodes CASSLDEQYF.

J is TRBJ2-7 and V is TRBV28; D perhaps matches TRBD1 (6 bases). V was shortened by 4 bases and J by 1 base, with 11 bases between the two germline ends. Looked up from germline, CDR1 is MDHEN and CDR2 is SYDVKM. CDR3 length equals 14 residues. This chain's CDR3 is CASSSTGTSYEQYF. As DNA, the CDR3 is TGTGCCAGCAGTTCTACAGGGACATCCTACGAGCAGTACTTC.

This clonotype was seen a handful of times. The V and J genes are TRBV4-3 and TRBJ2-4; D is ambiguous. The CDR3 extends over 16 amino acids. CDR1 and CDR2 (germline): LGHNA, YSLEER. V gave up 0 bases and J gave up 2 bases, with 11 bases separating them. The CDR3 protein is CASSQEVGLPKNIQYF. The CDR3 DNA reads TGCGCCAGCAGCCAAGAAGTAGGCCTGCCCAAAAACATTCAGTACTTC.

A few counts support this clonotype. The V call is TRBV20-1, the J call TRBJ2-3; D remains unclear. The CDR3 contains 12 residues. Germline V gene sequence: CDR1 DFQATT, CDR2 SNEGSKA (reference sequence). V shed 6 bases and J shed 5 bases, with 12 bases lying between them. The CDR3 DNA is TGCAGTGCGCGCGCTTTAGTAGATACGCAGTATTTT. Its protein is CSARALVDTQYF.

The chain carries TRBV7-6 and TRBJ2-3, with TRBD2 matching over 10 bases. The CDR3 consists of 15 residues. Germline V gene sequence: CDR1 SGHVS, CDR2 FNYEAQ. After removal of 5 bases from V and 5 bases from J, the junction contained 7 bases not matched to a gene. The CDR3 sequence: CASSPSGGKGDTQYF. The CDR3, as DNA: TGTGCCAGCAGCCCTAGCGGGGGTAAGGGAGATACGCAGTATTTT.

This chain uses TRBV10-3 with TRBJ1-3, with D uncertain. The CDR3 has 14 residues. Germline CDR1 ENHRY, CDR2 SYGVKD. V lost 5 bases and J 3 bases, leaving 11 bases between the germline ends. CDR3 region: CAISWEQLGNTIYF. Here the CDR3 DNA reads TGTGCCATCAGTTGGGAACAGCTTGGAAACACCATATATTTT.

This sequence joins TRBV29-1 and TRBJ2-5; D call uncertain. The ends were cut back, 5 bases at V and 4 bases at J, with 5 bases in the middle. Germline loops: CDR1 SQVTM, CDR2 ANQGSEA. This CDR3 is built from 10 residues. The CDR3 region has the DNA TGCAGCGTTTCTTTAGAGACCCAGTACTTC. Its translation: CSVSLETQYF.

J is TRBJ1-5 and V is TRBV28; D is uncertain. The V end was cut by 8 bases, the J end by 5 bases, with 16 bases between. In germline, CDR1 is MDHEN, CDR2 SYDVKM. The CDR3 has 14 residues. The DNA of the CDR3 is TGTGCCAGCGGCAATGGCAGGAGTCATCAGCCCCAGCATTTT. The encoded protein is CASGNGRSHQPQHF.

This chain connects TRBV6-6 to TRBJ1-5; the D is unclear. This CDR3 is built from 16 residues. V lost 3 bases and J 0 bases, leaving 12 bases between the germline ends. CDR1 and CDR2 (germline): MNHNY, SVGAGI (reference sequence). Here the CDR3 reads CASSYLGGNSNQPQHF. In DNA form, the CDR3 reads TGTGCCAGCAGTTATCTGGGCGGGAATAGCAATCAGCCCCAGCATTTT.